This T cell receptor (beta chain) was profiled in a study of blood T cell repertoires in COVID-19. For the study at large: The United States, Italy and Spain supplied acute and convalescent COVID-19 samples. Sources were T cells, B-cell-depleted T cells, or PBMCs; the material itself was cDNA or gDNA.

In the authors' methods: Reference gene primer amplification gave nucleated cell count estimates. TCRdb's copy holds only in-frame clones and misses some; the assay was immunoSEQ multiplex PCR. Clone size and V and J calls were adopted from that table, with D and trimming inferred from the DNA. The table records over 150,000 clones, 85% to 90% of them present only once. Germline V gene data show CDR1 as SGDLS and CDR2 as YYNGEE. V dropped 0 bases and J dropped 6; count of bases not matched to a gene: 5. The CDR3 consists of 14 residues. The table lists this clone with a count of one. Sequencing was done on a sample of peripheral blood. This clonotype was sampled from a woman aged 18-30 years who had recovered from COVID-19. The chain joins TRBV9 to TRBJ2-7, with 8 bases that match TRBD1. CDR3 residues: CASSVGGQGSEQYF. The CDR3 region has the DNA TGTGCCAGCAGCGTAGGTGGACAGGGTAGCGAGCAGTACTTC. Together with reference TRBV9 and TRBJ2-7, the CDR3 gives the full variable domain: DSGVTQTPKHLITATGQRVTLRCSPRSGDLSVYWYQQSLDQGLQFLIQYYNGEERAKGNILERFSAQQFPDLHSELNLSSLELGDSALYFCASSVGGQGSEQYFGPGTRLTVT.